Below, 27 T cell receptor beta chains from the same sample are listed, as sequenced in a study of cytomegalovirus exposure and HLA in healthy donors. Researchers ran the PCR with 60 Vbeta and 13 Jbeta primers. Sequencing was performed with immunoSEQ multiplex PCR; in TCRdb, only in-frame clones are kept and a portion is missing. This repertoire includes some 110,000 clones. Material: PBMCs. The source of these receptors is a man aged 35 to 55 in good health and CMV-seropositive.

The chain uses TRBV5-1 and TRBJ1-6; the D is unclear. This CDR3 has 14 residues. V lost 4 bases and J lost 8, with 13 bases in between. Germline V CDR1 and CDR2: SGHRS, YFSETQ. The DNA of the CDR3 is TGCGCCAGCAGCCAAAAACCTCGGGATTCACCCCTCCACTTT. Its protein product is CASSQKPRDSPLHF.

This CDR3 reads CASSFGGVTDTQYF. The DNA of the CDR3 is TGTGCCAGCAGCTTCGGAGGGGTGACAGATACGCAGTATTTT. The rearrangement uses TRBV7-3 and TRBJ2-3, with D possibly being TRBD2 (6 bases). The CDR3 covers 14 residues. Germline CDR1 is SGHTA and CDR2 is FQGTGA. Deletions cut 3 bases from V and 3 bases from J, with 10 bases between.

This sequence joins TRBV5-6 and TRBJ2-7; 10 bases map to TRBD2. V was pared by 4 bases and J by 3 bases, with 7 bases of the junction left unmatched. CDR3 length: 15 amino acids. CDR1 and CDR2 (germline): SGHDT, YYEEEE. CDR3 bases: TGTGCCAGCAGCCCAAAGCGGGAGGGCCGCTACGAGCAGTACTTC. It codes for CASSPKREGRYEQYF.

The chain recombines TRBV7-8 with TRBJ1-5; 9 bases are a match to TRBD1. CDR1 and CDR2 from the germline V gene are SGHVS and FQNEAQ. J gave up 3 bases and V 3 bases, and 6 bases lay outside the gene matches. This CDR3 has 16 amino acids. CDR3 residues: CASSLPGQGFNQPQHF. CDR3 nucleotides: TGTGCCAGCAGCTTGCCGGGACAGGGATTCAATCAGCCCCAGCATTTT.

This chain links TRBV4-1 with TRBJ1-4; 9 positions match TRBD1. Germline CDR1 MGHRA, CDR2 YSYEKL. The trim removed 3 bases at V and 0 bases at J, leaving 17 bases unmatched. CDR3 length equals 21 residues. The CDR3 DNA sequence: TGCGCCAGCAGCCATCAAGATCTGCTTGCGGGACAGGGAGCAACTAATGAAAAACTGTTTTTT. This translates into CASSHQDLLAGQGATNEKLFF.

This rearrangement joins TRBV27 to TRBJ2-7, with TRBD2 identical over 7 bases. Per germline, CDR1 MNHEY and CDR2 SMNVEV (reference sequence). The CDR3 covers 13 residues. CDR3 nucleotide sequence: TGTGCACAGCTACTAGCGACTACCTACGAGCAGTACTTC. It codes for CAQLLATTYEQYF.

The rearrangement joins TRBV18 to TRBJ2-7, with TRBD1 matching 7 bases. This CDR3 is built from 16 residues. The junction had 12 bases not matched to a gene; V was cut back by 4 bases and J by 3 bases. Germline assignment: CDR1 KGHSH and CDR2 LQKENI. CDR3 nucleotide sequence: TGTGCCAGCTCACTACTTTCTGACAGGGTAGGCTACGAGCAGTACTTC. It specifies CASSLLSDRVGYEQYF.

The V call is TRBV19, the J call TRBJ1-3, with D perhaps TRBD1 (5 bases). V was pared by 10 bases and J by 0 bases, with 16 bases between. The CDR3 covers 15 residues. CDR1 is LNHDA and CDR2 is SQIVND in the germline V gene (reference sequence). This CDR3 is CATRLDRLSGNTIYF. DNA for the CDR3: TGTGCCACAAGATTAGACAGACTCTCTGGAAACACCATATATTTT.

DNA of the CDR3: TGTGCCACCAGACGGACAGGGGGCAATGAGCAGTTCTTC. As protein: CATRRTGGNEQFF. This sequence joins TRBV15 and TRBJ2-1, with 10 bases matching TRBD1. Germline-derived CDR1 and CDR2 are LNHNV and YYDKDF (reference sequence). V lost 6 bases and J lost 6; bases outside the gene matches: 2. The CDR3 has 13 residues.

This rearrangement joins TRBV5-6 to TRBJ2-3; D not certain. The CDR3 sequence is 15 residues long. Per germline, CDR1 SGHDT and CDR2 YYEEEE. The V and J ends lost 0 bases and 1 base respectively, with 9 bases between them. CDR3 coding DNA: TGTGCCAGCAGCTTGGAGGTCAGGCGCACAGATACGCAGTATTTT. It is translated as CASSLEVRRTDTQYF.

The J gene is TRBJ1-5, the V gene TRBV18; possibly TRBD1 for D (6 bases). The CDR3 length is 15 residues. Per germline, CDR1 KGHSH and CDR2 LQKENI. Trimming shortened V by 6 bases and J by 3 bases, and 15 bases separated the two germline ends. CDR3 nucleotides: TGTGCCAGCTCCTCCCTGGGACACAACAATCAGCCCCAGCATTTT. Translating it yields CASSSLGHNNQPQHF. The full variable domain, with the rest looked up from reference TRBV18 and TRBJ1-5, is NAGVMQNPRHLVRRRGQEARLRCSPMKGHSHVYWYRQLPEEGLKFMVYLQKENIIDESGMPKERFSAEFPKEGPSILRIQQVVRGDSAAYFCASSSLGHNNQPQHFGDGTRLSIL.

The chain combines TRBV10-3 with TRBJ2-5; 7 bases match TRBD1. J gave up 1 base and V 2 bases, and 7 bases lay outside the gene matches. The V gene's germline CDR1 is ENHRY and CDR2 SYGVKD. The length of the CDR3 is 16 residues. The CDR3 bases are TGTGCCATCAGTGAGCCGCGGACAGGACTCCAAGAGACCCAGTACTTC. This encodes CAISEPRTGLQETQYF.

The chain links TRBV27 to TRBJ2-7; possible D gene TRBD1, 6 bases. The CDR3 is made up of 13 amino acids. Trimming pared 3 bases from V and 5 bases from J, leaving 11 bases between. CDR1 and CDR2 from the germline V gene are MNHEY and SMNVEV (reference sequence). DNA for the CDR3: TGTGCCAGCAGTTTCAACAGGGAAGACGAGCAGTACTTC. Amino acid sequence: CASSFNREDEQYF.

The chain couples TRBV7-9 to TRBJ1-2; possibly TRBD1 for D (5 bases). Germline V gives CDR1 SEHNR, CDR2 FQNEAQ (reference sequence). Trimming left V 1 base short and J 2 bases short, with 11 bases between. The CDR3 sequence is 15 residues long. The CDR3 here is CASSLGSPGNYGYTF. The CDR3 region has the DNA TGTGCCAGCAGCTTAGGTTCCCCAGGGAACTATGGCTACACCTTC.

The J gene is TRBJ1-2, the V gene TRBV28; D not resolved. Per germline, CDR1 MDHEN and CDR2 SYDVKM. The CDR3 length is 12 residues. The germline V and J ends were trimmed by 5 bases and 2 bases, with 6 bases remaining between them. As DNA, the CDR3 is TGTGCCAGCAGTGAGAGGAACTATGGCTACACCTTC. Translating gives CASSERNYGYTF.

The rearrangement joins TRBV7-9 to TRBJ2-3; weak D call: TRBD2 (5 bases). V was trimmed by 5 bases and J by 2 bases, leaving 14 bases between them. The CDR3 loop spans 15 amino acids. The germline CDR1 and CDR2 sequences are SEHNR and FQNEAQ (reference sequence). The CDR3 sequence: CASSPRRANTDTQYF. CDR3 DNA: TGTGCCAGCAGCCCCAGGCGGGCCAACACAGATACGCAGTATTTT.

The rearrangement uses TRBV5-1 and TRBJ2-7; D gene unclear. Between the trimmed V and J ends, which lost 2 bases and 5 bases, there was a span of 17 bases. The germline V gene encodes CDR1 SGHRS and CDR2 YFSETQ. This CDR3 region has 15 residues. In DNA form, the CDR3 reads TGCGCCAGCAGCTTCCTCTCACCCCCAGTCCACGAGCAGTACTTC. It specifies CASSFLSPPVHEQYF.

The chain links TRBV6-5 to TRBJ2-2, with 7 bases fitting TRBD2. Germline CDR1 reads MNHEY; CDR2 reads SVGAGI. Trimming took 9 bases from V and 0 from J; bases not matched to a gene: 7. This CDR3 is 15 amino acids long. In DNA form, the CDR3 reads TGTGCCAGTAATACTCTAGCGGCGAACACCGGGGAGCTGTTTTTT. Translation gives CASNTLAANTGELFF.

The chain employs TRBV6-5 and TRBJ2-7; 10 bases are shared with TRBD1. V shed 0 bases and J 7 bases; nucleotides not matched to a gene: 3. Germline CDR1 is MNHEY and CDR2 is SVGAGI. This CDR3 has 14 amino acids. The CDR3 nucleotides read TGTGCCAGCAGTTACTCCGGGACAGGGGTTGAGCAGTACTTC. It is translated as CASSYSGTGVEQYF.

The rearrangement links TRBV2 to TRBJ1-5; tentatively, D is TRBD1 (5 bases). CDR1 is SNHLY, CDR2 FYNNEI, per germline. There are 18 residues in the CDR3. V was pared by 8 bases and J by 1 base, with 24 bases between. The CDR3 DNA sequence: TGTGCCAGCTGTTGGGGCCAGCGGGGGGGATTAAGCAATCAGCCCCAGCATTTT. Translation gives CASCWGQRGGLSNQPQHF.

The chain carries TRBV5-6 and TRBJ1-3; D gene ambiguous. From germline, CDR1 is SGHDT and CDR2 YYEEEE. CDR3 length: 13 amino acids. V shed 3 bases and J shed 8 bases, with 12 bases lying between them. CDR3 DNA: TGTGCCAGCAGCTCCCTCTCTACGTACACCATATATTTT. It is translated as CASSSLSTYTIYF.

The chain has TRBV29-1 and TRBJ1-1; weak D call: TRBD1 (6 bases). CDR3 length equals 14 residues. V was shortened by 6 bases and J by 4 bases, with 18 bases between the two germline ends. Germline V lookup: CDR1 SQVTM, CDR2 ANQGSEA. The CDR3 DNA sequence: TGCAGCGTGACTGGGCAGGGGTGGACCACTGAAGCTTTCTTT. Encoded protein: CSVTGQGWTTEAFF. The full variable domain, its missing parts supplied by reference TRBV29-1 and TRBJ1-1, is SAVISQKPSRDICQRGTSLTIQCQVDSQVTMMFWYRQQPGQSLTLIATANQGSEATYESGFVIDKFPISRPNLTFSTLTVSNMSPEDSSIYLCSVTGQGWTTEAFFGQGTRLTVV.

The V gene is TRBV2, the J gene TRBJ1-1, with D maybe TRBD1 (5 bases). CDR1 is SNHLY, CDR2 FYNNEI, per germline. V lost 8 bases and J lost 7, with 20 bases in between. This CDR3 has 14 amino acids. CDR3 bases: TGTGCCAGCGGGTCCTTGGGGGGTTCGGTTGAAGCTTTCTTT. This gives the protein CASGSLGGSVEAFF.

The chain carries TRBV20-1 and TRBJ2-5, with TRBD1 as a possible D gene (5 bases). The CDR3 is 11 amino acids. Germline CDR1 DFQATT, CDR2 SNEGSKA (reference sequence). Trimming shortened V by 6 bases and J by 5 bases, and 10 bases separated the two germline ends. This chain's CDR3 is CSAAPGETQYF. CDR3 DNA sequence: TGCAGTGCAGCCCCAGGGGAGACCCAGTACTTC.

The chain combines TRBV10-3 with TRBJ1-5; unclear D gene. There are 13 residues in the CDR3. Germline V gene lookup returns CDR1 ENHRY and CDR2 SYGVKD. V shed 3 bases and J shed 11 bases, with 14 bases lying between them. The CDR3 DNA follows: TGTGCCATCAGTGACGCACCCCCCTCGGCCCAGCATTTT. This translates into CAISDAPPSAQHF.

V usage is TRBV28 and J usage is TRBJ2-7, with 12 bases aligning to TRBD2. Germline V gene sequence: CDR1 MDHEN, CDR2 SYDVKM. The junction had 6 bases not matched to a gene; V was cut back by 5 bases and J by 7 bases. The CDR3 sequence is 14 residues long. This chain's CDR3 is CASSQGLAGGEQYF. CDR3 nucleotides: TGTGCCAGCAGTCAGGGACTAGCGGGTGGGGAGCAGTACTTC.

This chain joins TRBV7-9 and TRBJ2-1; TRBD2 agrees at 7 bases. The germline CDR1 and CDR2 sequences are SEHNR and FQNEAQ (reference sequence). The CDR3 covers 15 residues. The V and J ends lost 4 bases and 0 bases, in that order; junction bases with no gene match: 3. For the CDR3, the DNA is TGTGCCAGCAGCTCCAGCGGGAACTCCTACAATGAGCAGTTCTTC. Translating it yields CASSSSGNSYNEQFF.